The clone carrying this T cell receptor (beta chain) has only a few counts. The antigen is undetermined. A clone one base away is much larger, so this may be a read error. Amplified TCR beta CDR3 regions came from RNA transcripts. HTBI primers were used for first-round RT-PCR of the TCR CDR3. MiXCR, run by TCRdb on the multiplex PCR reads, gives a single entry per CDR3 protein. This table has some 770,000 distinct CDR3 sequences, around 17% appearing once. This specimen comes from a study of T cells in Graves' hyperthyroidism and ophthalmopathy. The study, taken as a whole, reports: Clonotypes that were expanded in thyroid above 0.001 mostly appeared in blood too.

With a duration under 2 months, the hyperthyroidism was newly diagnosed in patients aged 18 to 65. Uncontrolled infections, other autoimmune diseases, pregnancy or lactation led to exclusion of patients. Around 10 ml of fresh peripheral blood supplied the PBMCs. Trimming removed 7 bases from V and 4 bases from J; junction bases left unmatched: 4. Germline CDR1 is MNHNS and CDR2 is SASEGT. CDR3 length: 13 amino acids. The genes are TRBV6-1 and TRBJ1-5; TRBD1 aligns across 7 bases. The receptor was isolated from a man between 18 and 35 years old with Graves' hyperthyroidism. Input material: blood. CDR3 sequence: CASTVQGNQPQHF. For the CDR3, the DNA is TGTGCCAGCACTGTACAGGGGAATCAGCCCCAGCATTTT.